This is a list of T cell receptor beta chains from one sample in a study of beta chain features in type 1 diabetes. Sequencing used immunoSEQ multiplex PCR; TCRdb keeps in-frame clones, though not all of them. The data contain around 360,000 clones, over 10% of them singletons. Material for sequencing was naive CD4+ T cells from blood. These receptor sequences come from a woman aged 18-30 years with type 1 diabetes. The CDR3 runs from the conserved cysteine through the conserved F or W. Each record gives: J gene, D gene, clone size, V gene, CDR3 protein, CDR3 DNA. D genes are given only for firm matches. Some rows mark clone size as missing; the rest say once, few, many or name a class of expanded clone.

>TRBJ1-2|.|few|TRBV6-6
CASSPPDYGYTF
TGTGCCAGCAGCCCCCCGGACTATGGCTACACCTTC
>TRBJ1-2|.|.|TRBV5-6
CASSPGNYGYTF
TGTGCCAGCAGCCCGGGGAACTATGGCTACACCTTC
>TRBJ2-7|.|.|TRBV15
CATSRDTRRWMYF
TGTGCCACCAGCAGAGATACACGGCGGTGGATGTACTTC
>TRBJ2-7|.|.|TRBV7-2
CASSSELLVYEQYF
TGTGCCAGCAGCTCGGAGTTACTAGTTTACGAGCAGTACTTC
>TRBJ2-7|.|few|TRBV28
CASSSGTPPYEQYF
TGTGCCAGCAGTTCGGGGACACCACCCTACGAGCAGTACTTC
>TRBJ1-1|TRBD1|few|TRBV6-6
CASRHTGANTEAFF
TGTGCCAGCAGGCATACAGGGGCGAACACTGAAGCTTTCTTT
>TRBJ2-5|TRBD1|.|TRBV5-4
CASSLGRTGETQYF
TGTGCCAGCAGCTTGGGACGGACAGGAGAGACCCAGTACTTC
>TRBJ2-1|TRBD2|few|TRBV5-4
CASRADLAGGRNEQFF
TGTGCCAGCAGAGCCGACCTAGCGGGGGGGCGCAATGAGCAGTTCTTC
>TRBJ2-5|.|.|TRBV20-1
CSARDRSSKYF
TGCAGTGCTAGAGATCGCTCTAGCAAGTACTTC
>TRBJ1-1|.|.|TRBV29-1
CSVEAMRPMNTEAFF
TGCAGCGTTGAGGCCATGAGGCCGATGAACACTGAAGCTTTCTTT
>TRBJ2-7|.|.|TRBV14
CASSAFGDEQYF
TGTGCCAGCAGCGCCTTCGGGGACGAGCAGTACTTC
>TRBJ2-7|TRBD2|.|TRBV7-9
CASSLGREGGNEQYF
TGTGCCAGCAGCTTAGGGCGGGAGGGGGGCAACGAGCAGTACTTC
>TRBJ2-7|.|.|TRBV12-2
CASRSPGTESYEQYF
TGTGCAAGTCGCTCACCCGGGACAGAGTCCTACGAGCAGTACTTC
>TRBJ2-2|TRBD2|.|TRBV11-3
CASRPTGGGELFF
TGTGCCAGCCGTCCTACGGGGGGCGGGGAGCTGTTTTTT
>TRBJ1-1|.|few|TRBV7-3
CASSLAGLDTEAFF
TGTGCCAGCAGCTTAGCGGGGTTGGACACTGAAGCTTTCTTT
>TRBJ1-4|.|.|TRBV25-1
CASTGSGSAGNEKLFF
TGTGCCAGCACCGGAAGCGGGTCCGCAGGGAATGAAAAACTGTTTTTT
>TRBJ2-7|TRBD2|.|TRBV6-5
CATRGLAGALAEQYF
TGTGCCACCCGTGGACTAGCGGGAGCCTTGGCCGAGCAGTACTTC
>TRBJ2-1|TRBD2|.|TRBV11-2
CAVGREGTYNEQFF
TGTGCCGTCGGGCGGGAGGGGACCTACAATGAGCAGTTCTTC
>TRBJ2-1|.|.|TRBV19
CASTTGLLGNEQFF
TGTGCCAGTACCACGGGACTGCTTGGGAATGAGCAGTTCTTC
>TRBJ2-3|.|.|TRBV5-6
CASSLVGLSTDTQYF
TGTGCCAGCAGCTTGGTGGGACTGAGCACAGATACGCAGTATTTT
>TRBJ2-5|TRBD2|.|TRBV28
CASSPSGVVETQYF
TGTGCCAGCAGTCCTAGCGGGGTTGTTGAGACCCAGTACTTC
>TRBJ1-5|.|few|TRBV7-9
CASDAGAGNQPQHF
TGTGCCAGCGACGCTGGGGCAGGTAATCAGCCCCAGCATTTT
>TRBJ2-7|.|few|TRBV25-1
CASSEYGVAVQYF
TGTGCCAGCAGTGAATACGGGGTGGCCGTGCAGTACTTC
>TRBJ2-3|TRBD2|.|TRBV7-2
CASSRQLAGAADTQYF
TGTGCCAGCAGCCGACAACTAGCGGGAGCGGCAGATACGCAGTATTTT
>TRBJ2-7|.|few|TRBV25-1
CASSRVHEQYF
TGTGCCAGCAGTCGAGTTCACGAGCAGTACTTC
>TRBJ2-1|TRBD1|few|TRBV9
CASSAGTGGPYEQFF
TGTGCCAGCAGCGCCGGGACAGGGGGCCCCTATGAGCAGTTCTTC
>TRBJ2-5|TRBD2|few|TRBV6-6
CASQLAGAETQYF
TGTGCCAGCCAGCTAGCGGGAGCAGAGACCCAGTACTTC
>TRBJ2-7|.|.|TRBV4-3
CASSQDVGTSDVEQYF
TGCGCCAGCAGCCAAGATGTCGGGACTTCGGACGTAGAGCAGTACTTC
>TRBJ2-7|.|few|TRBV27
CASSSSGSYEQYF
TGTGCCAGCAGTTCCAGTGGCTCCTACGAGCAGTACTTC
>TRBJ2-1|TRBD1|.|TRBV7-2
CASRRQGPYNEQFF
TGTGCCAGCAGACGACAGGGGCCCTACAATGAGCAGTTCTTC
>TRBJ2-1|TRBD2|few|TRBV10-2
CASSDGTSGRPPYNEQFF
TGCGCCAGCAGTGATGGGACTAGCGGGAGGCCCCCATACAATGAGCAGTTCTTC
>TRBJ1-1|TRBD1|few|TRBV5-1
CASSPGQGSIPNTEAFF
TGCGCCAGCAGCCCAGGACAGGGGTCGATTCCGAACACTGAAGCTTTCTTT
>TRBJ1-2|TRBD1|.|TRBV2
CASREAGQGIYGYTF
TGTGCCAGCAGAGAGGCGGGACAGGGGATCTATGGCTACACCTTC
>TRBJ2-3|.|.|TRBV11-1
CASSLEYRTDTQYF
TGTGCCAGCAGCTTAGAGTATAGAACAGATACGCAGTATTTT
>TRBJ1-2|.|.|TRBV5-6
CASSRDYGYTF
TGTGCCAGCAGCCGGGACTATGGCTACACCTTC
>TRBJ2-2|TRBD2|few|TRBV9
CASAGGGHGELFF
TGTGCCAGCGCCGGGGGGGGCCACGGGGAGCTGTTTTTT
>TRBJ1-6|TRBD1|few|TRBV5-1
CASSVGQGYNSPLHF
TGCGCCAGCAGCGTGGGACAGGGCTATAATTCACCCCTCCACTTT
>TRBJ2-3|TRBD2|few|TRBV29-1
CSVTRGTSPADTQYF
TGCAGCGTCACCCGGGGGACTAGTCCGGCAGATACGCAGTATTTT
>TRBJ2-5|.|few|TRBV30
CAWSPEIETQYF
TGTGCCTGGAGTCCGGAGATCGAGACCCAGTACTTC
>TRBJ2-6|.|few|TRBV30
CAWLTGLGAGANVLTF
TGTGCCTGGTTAACAGGCCTTGGCGCTGGGGCCAACGTCCTGACTTTC
>TRBJ2-1|TRBD1|.|TRBV6-5
CASSLSTGEQFF
TGTGCCAGCAGTCTTTCGACAGGGGAGCAGTTCTTC
>TRBJ2-6|.|.|TRBV30
CAWSGGYRTGANVLTF
TGTGCCTGGAGTGGAGGTTATCGTACTGGGGCCAACGTCCTGACTTTC
>TRBJ1-6|.|.|TRBV6-5
CASSYFGSNSPLHF
TGTGCCAGCAGTTACTTTGGTAGTAATTCACCCCTCCACTTT
>TRBJ2-1|TRBD1|.|TRBV27
CASSPATGHNEQFF
TGTGCCAGCAGTCCGGCGACAGGGCATAATGAGCAGTTCTTC
>TRBJ2-4|.|few|TRBV6-1
CASSEAGVKNIQYF
TGTGCCAGCAGTGAAGCGGGAGTCAAAAACATTCAGTACTTC
>TRBJ1-4|.|.|TRBV15
CATSSRKIAGPGGEKLFF
TGTGCCACCAGCAGCCGAAAAATCGCGGGGCCAGGTGGTGAAAAACTGTTTTTT
>TRBJ2-1|TRBD2|few|TRBV7-8
CASSPPGLAGNNEQFF
TGTGCCAGCAGCCCGCCGGGACTAGCGGGAAACAATGAGCAGTTCTTC
>TRBJ1-1|.|.|TRBV5-1
CASSARDFVNTEAFF
TGCGCCAGCAGCGCTCGGGATTTCGTGAACACTGAAGCTTTCTTT
>TRBJ2-1|.|few|TRBV7-2
CASSFGLAGEQFF
TGTGCCAGCAGCTTCGGCCTGGCGGGTGAGCAGTTCTTC
>TRBJ2-1|TRBD2|.|TRBV19
CASSRTSGSSYNEQFF
TGTGCCAGTAGCCGAACTAGCGGGAGCTCCTACAATGAGCAGTTCTTC
>TRBJ2-5|.|.|TRBV5-6
CASSFLRGGTGTQYF
TGTGCCAGCAGCTTTCTACGTGGGGGCACTGGGACCCAGTACTTC
>TRBJ2-5|.|.|TRBV11-2
CASSLGGQETQYF
TGTGCCAGCAGCTTAGGAGGGCAGGAGACCCAGTACTTC
>TRBJ2-5|TRBD2|.|TRBV2
CASNPGTSGETQYF
TGTGCCAGCAACCCCGGGACTAGCGGGGAGACCCAGTACTTC
>TRBJ1-5|.|few|TRBV11-1
CASSVGPQHF
TGTGCCAGTAGCGTCGGGCCCCAGCATTTT
>TRBJ2-7|TRBD2|few|TRBV4-3
CASSPSILAGEYEQYF
TGCGCCAGCAGCCCTTCGATACTAGCGGGGGAGTACGAGCAGTACTTC
>TRBJ1-5|.|.|TRBV4-1
CASRRGGRERSNQPQHF
TGCGCCAGCAGGCGGGGGGGCAGAGAACGTAGCAATCAGCCCCAGCATTTT
>TRBJ2-2|.|.|TRBV7-7
CASSLEDAGELFF
TGTGCTAGCAGCTTGGAGGACGCCGGGGAGCTGTTTTTT
>TRBJ2-7|.|.|TRBV28
CASSTARGHEQYF
TGTGCCAGCAGTACAGCCAGGGGCCACGAGCAGTACTTC